The 27 T cell receptor beta chains given below trace back to one sample, sequenced in a study of T cell clonality in common variable immunodeficiency. Here immunoSEQ multiplex PCR was the method, and the copy in TCRdb shows in-frame clones only, minus some. The sample has approximately 81,000 clones, none seen only once. Sequencing input: peripheral blood mononuclear cells. These receptors were collected from a person between 18 and 70 years old in good health.

At least ten counts were recorded for this clone. The read ends 3 residues shy of where the CDR3 ends; the end is completed using the germline J gene. The rearrangement joins TRBV6-4 to TRBJ1-2; D remains ambiguous. CDR1 is MRHNA and CDR2 is SNTAGT in the germline V gene. With 3 bases removed from V and 5 bases from J, the gap between germline ends came to 10 bases. The CDR3 has 13 residues. CDR3 protein: CASSEGRGYGYTF. The sequenced part of the CDR3 DNA is TGTGCCAGCAGTGAAGGCCGAGGGTATGGC.

Many counts were recorded for this clone. The DNA ends 3 residues before the CDR3 does, and the rest of the CDR3 is filled in from the germline J gene. V is TRBV20-1 and J is TRBJ2-7; a weak D match, TRBD2 (6 bases). Deletions cut 6 bases from V and 5 bases from J, with 20 bases between. CDR3 length: 14 residues. Germline V gene sequence: CDR1 DFQATT, CDR2 SNEGSKA (reference sequence). The CDR3 loop is CSAIKAGLRNEQYF. The covered CDR3 bases are TGCAGTGCCATAAAGGCGGGACTTCGAAACGAG.

This clone has ten or more counts. The CDR3 end lies 3 residues beyond the end of the read and is filled in from the germline J gene. The rearrangement uses TRBV5-1 and TRBJ2-1, with a possible D match to TRBD2 (6 bases). This CDR3 comprises 13 residues. Germline CDR1 reads SGHRS; CDR2 reads YFSETQ. V lost 0 bases and J lost 9, with 10 bases in between. The CDR3 sequence is CASSLALEGEQFF. The DNA read from the CDR3 is TGCGCCAGCAGCTTGGCACTGGAGGGTGAG.

This clone was observed at least ten times. The read ends 3 residues shy of where the CDR3 ends; the end is completed using the germline J gene. The rearrangement uses TRBV7-8 and TRBJ1-1, with 8 bases lining up with TRBD1. J lost 3 bases, V lost 4 bases, and 4 bases had no gene match. Per germline, CDR1 SGHVS and CDR2 FQNEAQ. The CDR3 has 14 residues. The DNA read from the CDR3 is TGTGCCAGCAGCTCAGGGGGCGCAGACACTGAA. The encoded protein is CASSSGGADTE. The full CDR3 protein is CASSSGGADTEAFF.

This clone was picked up a small number of times. The CDR3 end falls 3 residues outside the read, so it is completed with the germline J gene. The rearrangement links TRBV11-2 to TRBJ2-4, with D possibly TRBD1 on 5 matching bases. The length of the CDR3 is 13 residues. V lost 2 bases, J lost 7 bases, and 9 bases lay in between. The V gene's germline CDR1 is SGHAT and CDR2 FQNNGV. The CDR3 loop reads CASSLPGPNIQYF. The DNA read from the CDR3 is TGTGCCAGCAGCTTACCAGGGCCGAACATT.

This clone has a count of ten or more. The CDR3 is cut off 3 residues early in the read; its end comes from the germline J gene. The chain couples TRBV6-1 to TRBJ1-3; weak D call: TRBD1 (5 bases). CDR3 size: 15 residues. Germline-derived CDR1 and CDR2 are MNHNS and SASEGT. V was pared by 4 bases and J by 1 base, with 11 bases between. The sequenced part of the CDR3 DNA is TGTGCCAGCAGTGGCGACAGTAGATCTGGAAACACC. This gives the protein CASSGDSRSGNT. From start to end, the CDR3 is CASSGDSRSGNTIYF.

This clone was observed many times. Here the CDR3 reads CASSRTGRNEQFF. CDR3 DNA (partial): TGTGCCAGCAGCCGTACAGGGCGCAATGAG. The chain is built from TRBV5-6 and TRBJ2-1, with TRBD1 as a possible D gene (6 bases). The missing CDR3 end, 3 residues past where the read stops, is filled in from the germline J gene. This CDR3 has 13 residues. V was pared by 4 bases and J by 6 bases, with 11 bases between. The germline V gene has CDR1 SGHDT and CDR2 YYEEEE.

This clone was seen ten or more times. Sequencing ends 3 residues short of the CDR3 end; the germline J gene provides the rest. V is TRBV12-3 or TRBV12-4 and J is TRBJ2-3; D remains unclear. This CDR3 comprises 13 residues. The germline V and J ends were trimmed by 4 bases and 0 bases, with 5 bases remaining between them. The sequenced part of the CDR3 DNA is TGTGCCAGCAGTTACGGGAGCACAGATACG. It specifies CASSYGSTDT. The CDR3 in its entirety is CASSYGSTDTQYF.

At least ten counts were recorded for this clone. The read finishes 3 residues shy of the CDR3 end, and the germline J gene is used to complete it. The chain couples TRBV5-4 to TRBJ2-7; 7 bases line up with TRBD2. Germline V CDR1 and CDR2: SGHNT, YYREEE (reference sequence). The CDR3 is 15 amino acids. The V gene end was trimmed by 4 bases and the J gene end by 6 bases; junction bases not matched to a gene: 13. The sequenced CDR3 bases are TGTGCCAGCAGCACCGCTCCGGGACTACGGGGCGAG. Translation: CASSTAPGLRGE. From start to end, the CDR3 is CASSTAPGLRGEQYF.

This clone was counted at least ten times. The read halts 3 residues ahead of the CDR3 end, with the missing end drawn from the germline J gene. The chain combines TRBV5-1 with TRBJ2-2; D gene unclear. The CDR3 runs to 14 residues. CDR1 SGHRS and CDR2 YFSETQ come from the germline V gene. V was clipped by 6 bases and J by 4 bases, with 13 bases between them. The CDR3 here is CASTPSVGTGELFF. CDR3 DNA, as far as it was read: TGCGCCAGCACCCCCAGCGTGGGCACCGGGGAG.

This clone occurred many times. The CDR3 end lies 3 residues beyond the end of the read and is filled in from the germline J gene. This chain joins TRBV13 and TRBJ1-1, with TRBD1 matching over 7 bases. Per germline, CDR1 PRHDT and CDR2 FYEKMQ (reference sequence). J was trimmed by 5 bases and V by 0 bases; bases with no gene match: 15. The CDR3 extends over 18 amino acids. The CDR3 sequence: CASSLGLGTVLRRTEAFF. The sequenced CDR3 bases are TGTGCCAGCAGCTTAGGCCTTGGGACAGTCTTGCGAAGGACTGAA.

Many counts were recorded for this clone. Read data end 3 residues before the CDR3 end; the end is taken from the germline J gene. The V gene is TRBV19, the J gene TRBJ1-5, with TRBD1 identical over 7 bases. Looked up from germline, CDR1 is LNHDA and CDR2 is SQIVND (reference sequence). CDR3 length: 16 amino acids. Trimming cost V 5 bases and J 2 bases; bases outside gene matches: 9. The CDR3 bases that were read are TGTGCCAGTAGTGCGTCCAGGGGGGCCGGCAATCAGCCC. Amino acid sequence: CASSASRGAGNQP. The CDR3 as a whole reads CASSASRGAGNQPQHF.

This clone was seen many times. The CDR3 end falls 3 residues outside the read, so it is completed with the germline J gene. The chain employs TRBV19 and TRBJ2-3; 7 nucleotides line up with TRBD1. The CDR3 spans 13 residues. J lost 1 base, V lost 6 bases, and 1 base had no gene match. Germline lookup yields CDR1 LNHDA and CDR2 SQIVND (reference sequence). CDR3 DNA, as far as it was read: TGTGCCAGTAGGGGGACAGGCACAGATACG. It yields the protein CASRGTGTDT. In full, the CDR3 is CASRGTGTDTQYF.

The table lists this clone with many counts. The DNA ends 3 residues before the CDR3 does, and the rest of the CDR3 is filled in from the germline J gene. This chain connects TRBV2 to TRBJ1-2, with 7 bases identical to TRBD1. Germline V gene sequence: CDR1 SNHLY, CDR2 FYNNEI. The V and J ends lost 5 bases and 1 base, in that order; junction bases with no gene match: 7. The CDR3 length is 15 residues. This CDR3 is CASSPWTGINYGYTF. The DNA read from the CDR3 is TGTGCCAGCAGTCCGTGGACAGGAATTAACTATGGC.

This clone was seen repeatedly, ten times or more. The read halts 3 residues ahead of the CDR3 end, with the missing end drawn from the germline J gene. The V gene is TRBV20-1, the J gene TRBJ2-1, with 11 bases that match TRBD2. This CDR3 region has 15 residues. The V gene end was trimmed by 5 bases and the J gene end by 0 bases; junction bases not matched to a gene: 3. CDR1 DFQATT and CDR2 SNEGSKA come from the germline V gene (reference sequence). The sequenced part of the CDR3 DNA is TGCAGTGCTGCCGGGACTAGCGGCTCCTACAATGAG. It specifies CSAAGTSGSYNE. The whole CDR3 is CSAAGTSGSYNEQFF.

This clone was seen at least ten times. Read sequence stops 3 residues before the CDR3 end, and the germline J gene provides the missing end. The J gene is TRBJ1-1, the V gene TRBV19; D is unclear. The CDR3 consists of 12 residues. The V end lost 5 bases, the J end lost 1 base, and 5 bases lay between the germline ends. Germline V gene data show CDR1 as LNHDA and CDR2 as SQIVND (reference sequence). The CDR3 here is CASSPGNTEAFF. The CDR3 bases that were read are TGTGCCAGTAGTCCCGGGAACACTGAA.

As for this clone: The CDR3 goes on 3 residues after the read ends, and that part is filled in from the germline J gene. This chain connects TRBV18 to TRBJ1-3; D remains unclear. The CDR3 has 16 residues. V was pared by 2 bases and J by 0 bases, with 11 bases between. Per germline, CDR1 KGHSH and CDR2 LQKENI. Here the CDR3 reads CASSPNSPSSGNTIYF. CDR3 DNA, as far as it was read: TGTGCCAGCTCACCAAACAGCCCGAGCTCTGGAAACACC.

In its sample, this clone was seen many times. The CDR3 end falls 3 residues outside the read, so it is completed with the germline J gene. This rearrangement joins TRBV19 to TRBJ2-2; 9 bases fit TRBD2. Germline V CDR1 and CDR2: LNHDA, SQIVND (reference sequence). With V trimmed by 6 bases and J by 3 bases, 5 bases remained unmatched. The CDR3 length is 15 residues. Partial CDR3 DNA: TGTGCCAGTAGGATGGGCGGGAGGGACACCGGGGAG. Protein sequence: CASRMGGRDTGE. The whole CDR3 is CASRMGGRDTGELFF.

This clone came up many times. From the germline J gene comes the end of the CDR3, since the read stops 3 residues before it. The V call is TRBV7-3, the J call TRBJ2-7; TRBD1 is a possible D gene (5 bases). The CDR3 spans 15 residues. Deletions cut 3 bases from V and 5 bases from J, with 17 bases between. Germline loops: CDR1 SGHTA, CDR2 FQGTGA. The CDR3 sequence is CASSFLHAGQDEQYF. The sequenced part of the CDR3 DNA is TGTGCCAGCAGCTTCCTGCATGCAGGGCAGGACGAG. The whole variable domain, filled in from reference TRBV7-3 and TRBJ2-7, reads GAGVSQTPSNKVTEKGKYVELRCDPISGHTALYWYRQSLGQGPEFLIYFQGTGAADDSGLPNDRFFAVRPEGSVSTLKIQRTERGDSAVYLCASSFLHAGQDEQYFGPGTRLTVT.

This clone has a count of ten or more. The read ends 3 residues early relative to the CDR3; the germline J gene fills the gap. The V and J genes are TRBV7-2 and TRBJ2-1, with D perhaps matching TRBD2 (6 bases). The CDR3 length is 14 residues. V shed 1 base and J shed 8 bases, with 12 bases lying between them. The germline gives CDR1 SGHTA, CDR2 FQGNSA. CDR3 DNA, as far as it was read: TGTGCCAGCAGCTTAGTGGGCGGGAAGGATGAG. Translated: CASSLVGGKDE. In full, the CDR3 is CASSLVGGKDEQFF.

The sample holds a few counts of this clone. The CDR3 end is not reached by the read, which stops 3 residues before it; the germline J gene fills it in. This chain joins TRBV7-2 and TRBJ1-1; 10 nucleotides align to TRBD1. Germline CDR1 and CDR2: SGHTA and FQGNSA. The CDR3 runs to 13 residues. CDR3: CASSLVGTGAAFF. The CDR3 bases that were read are TGTGCCAGCAGCTTAGTGGGGACAGGGGCA.

This clone was found many times. The read stops 3 residues short of the end of the CDR3; the missing end is completed from the germline J gene. The chain recombines TRBV4-1 with TRBJ1-5; 8 bases map to TRBD1. This CDR3 comprises 15 residues. Germline-derived CDR1 and CDR2 are MGHRA and YSYEKL. Trimming at V came to 0 bases and at J to 5 bases, leaving 3 bases not matched to a gene. CDR3 residues: CASSQDDRGDQPQHF. The sequenced part of the CDR3 DNA is TGCGCCAGCAGCCAAGATGACAGGGGAGATCAGCCC.

This clone was detected many times. The CDR3 goes on 3 residues after the read ends, and that part is filled in from the germline J gene. This chain uses TRBV20-1 with TRBJ2-7, with D possibly matching TRBD2 (6 bases). The CDR3 totals 13 residues. Germline CDR1 reads DFQATT; CDR2 reads SNEGSKA (reference sequence). The germline V and J ends were trimmed by 6 bases and 3 bases, with 15 bases remaining between them. The CDR3 loop reads CSAPGLGFYEQYF. The CDR3 DNA, read in part, is TGCAGTGCGCCGGGACTTGGGTTCTACGAG.

This clone was observed at least ten times. Coverage ceases 3 residues before the CDR3 finishes, and the germline J gene fills in the end. This chain links TRBV20-1 with TRBJ2-1, with D possibly matching TRBD1 (5 bases). The germline V gene encodes CDR1 DFQATT and CDR2 SNEGSKA (reference sequence). The CDR3 sequence is 14 residues long. V shed 3 bases and J shed 0 bases, with 9 bases lying between them. CDR3 sequence reads: CSARGRFSYNEQFF. The CDR3 DNA, read in part, is TGCAGTGCTAGGGGGCGATTCTCCTACAATGAG.

In this sample, this clone turned up many times. With the read ending 3 residues before the CDR3 end, the germline J gene is used to fill in that end. The rearrangement links TRBV5-6 to TRBJ1-4, with D maybe TRBD1 (5 bases). Trimming took 2 bases from V and 6 from J, leaving 11 bases between them. CDR1 and CDR2 (germline): SGHDT, YYEEEE. The CDR3 has 14 residues. CDR3 sequence reads: CASSFDRTDEKLFF. The CDR3 bases that were read are TGTGCCAGCAGCTTTGACAGAACCGATGAAAAA.

Many counts were recorded for this clone. Read sequence stops 3 residues before the CDR3 end, and the germline J gene provides the missing end. This chain links TRBV7-3 with TRBJ1-1, with unresolved D. CDR1 and CDR2 from the germline V gene are SGHTA and FQGTGA. The CDR3 is 13 amino acids. Trimming shortened V by 4 bases and J by 3 bases, and 9 bases separated the two germline ends. Incomplete CDR3 DNA: TGTGCCAGCAGCTCTTTCCGCGACACTGAA. Translating gives CASSSFRDTE. The complete CDR3 reads CASSSFRDTEAFF.

There are many counts of this clone. The missing CDR3 end, 3 residues past where the read stops, is filled in from the germline J gene. The V gene is TRBV11-2, the J gene TRBJ2-4; 8 nucleotides line up with TRBD2. With 5 bases clipped from V and 2 bases from J, the junction kept 5 bases outside the gene matches. This CDR3 has 15 residues. Per germline, CDR1 SGHAT and CDR2 FQNNGV. This CDR3 is CASSPLAGPKNIQYF. The CDR3 DNA, read in part, is TGTGCCAGCAGCCCCCTAGCGGGCCCCAAAAACATT. The entire variable domain, with the rest obtained from reference TRBV11-2 and TRBJ2-4, is as follows: EAGVAQSPRYKIIEKRQSVAFWCNPISGHATLYWYQQILGQGPKLLIQFQNNGVVDDSQLPKDRFSAERLKGVDSTLKIQPAKLEDSAVYLCASSPLAGPKNIQYFGAGTRLSVL.